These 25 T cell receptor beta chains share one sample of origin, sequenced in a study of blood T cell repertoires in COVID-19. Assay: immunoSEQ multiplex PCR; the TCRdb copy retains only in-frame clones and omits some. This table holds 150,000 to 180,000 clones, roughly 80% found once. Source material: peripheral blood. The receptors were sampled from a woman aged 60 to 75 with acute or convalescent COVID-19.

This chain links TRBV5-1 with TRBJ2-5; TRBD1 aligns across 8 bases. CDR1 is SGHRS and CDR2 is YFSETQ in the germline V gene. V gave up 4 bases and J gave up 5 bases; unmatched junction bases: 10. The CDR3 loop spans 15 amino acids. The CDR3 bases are TGCGCCAGCAGCCGGATATCAGGGGGCAGCGAGACCCAGTACTTC. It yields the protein CASSRISGGSETQYF.

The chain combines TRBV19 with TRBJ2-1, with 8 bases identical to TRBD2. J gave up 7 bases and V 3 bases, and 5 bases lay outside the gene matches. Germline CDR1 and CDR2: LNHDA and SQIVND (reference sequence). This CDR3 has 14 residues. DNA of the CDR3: TGTGCCAGTAGTATGACGGGGGGGCCTAATGAGCAGTTCTTC. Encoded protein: CASSMTGGPNEQFF. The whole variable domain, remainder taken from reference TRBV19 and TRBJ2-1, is DGGITQSPKYLFRKEGQNVTLSCEQNLNHDAMYWYRQDPGQGLRLIYYSQIVNDFQKGDIAEGYSVSREKKESFPLTVTSAQKNPTAFYLCASSMTGGPNEQFFGPGTRLTVL.

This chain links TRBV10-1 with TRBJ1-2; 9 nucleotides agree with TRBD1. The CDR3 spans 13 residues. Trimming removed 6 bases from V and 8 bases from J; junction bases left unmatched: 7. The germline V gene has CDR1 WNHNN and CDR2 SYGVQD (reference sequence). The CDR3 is CASSSGTGSGYTF. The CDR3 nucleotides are TGCGCCAGCAGCTCCGGGACAGGGTCCGGCTACACCTTC.

Here the CDR3 reads CAISQKESRGALADTQYF. The CDR3 DNA follows: TGTGCCATCAGTCAAAAGGAGTCACGGGGGGCCCTCGCAGATACGCAGTATTTT. The chain links TRBV10-3 to TRBJ2-3; the D gene is possibly TRBD2 (7 bases). This CDR3 has 18 amino acids. Trimming took off 5 bases at V and 4 bases at J, with 25 bases between the two ends. Germline V gene data show CDR1 as ENHRY and CDR2 as SYGVKD.

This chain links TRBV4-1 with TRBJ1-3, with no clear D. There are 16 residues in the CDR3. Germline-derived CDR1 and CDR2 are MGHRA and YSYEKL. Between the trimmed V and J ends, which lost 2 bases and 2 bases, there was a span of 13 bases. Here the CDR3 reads CASSQSPGLAGNTIYF. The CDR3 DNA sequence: TGCGCCAGCAGCCAAAGTCCTGGACTGGCTGGAAACACCATATATTTT.

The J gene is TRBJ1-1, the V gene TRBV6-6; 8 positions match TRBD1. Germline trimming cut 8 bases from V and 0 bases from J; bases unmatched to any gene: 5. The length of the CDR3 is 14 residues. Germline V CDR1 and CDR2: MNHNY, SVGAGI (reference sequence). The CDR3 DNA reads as TGTGCCAGCGGGGACAGGAATATGAACACTGAAGCTTTCTTT. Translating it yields CASGDRNMNTEAFF.

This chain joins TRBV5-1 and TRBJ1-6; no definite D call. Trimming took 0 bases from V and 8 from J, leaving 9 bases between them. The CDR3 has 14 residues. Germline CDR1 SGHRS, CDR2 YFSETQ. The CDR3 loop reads CASSLEADYSPLHF. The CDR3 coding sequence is TGCGCCAGCAGCTTGGAGGCAGACTATTCACCCCTCCACTTT.

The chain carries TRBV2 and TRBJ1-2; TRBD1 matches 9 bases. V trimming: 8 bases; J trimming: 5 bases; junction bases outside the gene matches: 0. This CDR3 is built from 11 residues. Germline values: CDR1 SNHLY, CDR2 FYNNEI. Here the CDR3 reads CASGQGYGYTF. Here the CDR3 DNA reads TGTGCCAGCGGACAGGGGTATGGCTACACCTTC.

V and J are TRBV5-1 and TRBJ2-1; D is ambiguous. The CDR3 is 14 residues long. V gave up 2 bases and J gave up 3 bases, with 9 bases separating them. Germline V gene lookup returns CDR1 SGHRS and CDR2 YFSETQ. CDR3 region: CASSFRENYNEQFF. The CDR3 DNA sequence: TGCGCCAGCAGCTTTCGAGAGAACTACAATGAGCAGTTCTTC.

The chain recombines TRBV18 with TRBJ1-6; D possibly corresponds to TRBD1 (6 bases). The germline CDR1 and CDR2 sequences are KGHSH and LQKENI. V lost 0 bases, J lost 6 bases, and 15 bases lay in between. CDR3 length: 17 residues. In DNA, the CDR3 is TGTGCCAGCTCACCACCTCTGGTAGGGGGTATTAATTCACCCCTCCACTTT. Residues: CASSPPLVGGINSPLHF.

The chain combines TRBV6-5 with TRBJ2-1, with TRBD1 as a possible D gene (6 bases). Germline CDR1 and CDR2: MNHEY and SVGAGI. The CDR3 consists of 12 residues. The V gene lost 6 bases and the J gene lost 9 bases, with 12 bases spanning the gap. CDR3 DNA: TGTGCCAGCAGAACCGGGACAACTGAGCAGTTCTTC. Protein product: CASRTGTTEQFF.

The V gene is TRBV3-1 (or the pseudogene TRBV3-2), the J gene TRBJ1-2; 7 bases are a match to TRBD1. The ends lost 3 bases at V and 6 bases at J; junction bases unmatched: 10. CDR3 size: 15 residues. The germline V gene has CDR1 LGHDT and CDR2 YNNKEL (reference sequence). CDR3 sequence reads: CASSHSGAGGHGYTF. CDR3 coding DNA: TGTGCCAGCAGCCATTCCGGGGCAGGGGGTCATGGCTACACCTTC.

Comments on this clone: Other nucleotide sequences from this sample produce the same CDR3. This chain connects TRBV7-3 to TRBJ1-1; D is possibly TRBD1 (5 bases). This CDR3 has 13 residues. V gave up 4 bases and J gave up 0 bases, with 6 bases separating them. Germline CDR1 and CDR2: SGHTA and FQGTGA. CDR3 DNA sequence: TGTGCCAGCAGCTCGGACATGAACACTGAAGCTTTCTTT. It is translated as CASSSDMNTEAFF.

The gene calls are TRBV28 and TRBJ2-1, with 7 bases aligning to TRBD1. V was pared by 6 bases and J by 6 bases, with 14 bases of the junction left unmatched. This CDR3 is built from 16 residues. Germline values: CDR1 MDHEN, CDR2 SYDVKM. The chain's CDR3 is CASRPTLGQRGNEQFF. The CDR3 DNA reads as TGTGCCAGCAGACCCACTCTGGGACAGAGAGGCAATGAGCAGTTCTTC.

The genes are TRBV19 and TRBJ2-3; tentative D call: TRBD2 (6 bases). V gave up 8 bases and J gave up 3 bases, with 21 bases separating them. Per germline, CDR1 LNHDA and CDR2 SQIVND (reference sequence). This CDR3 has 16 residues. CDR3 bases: TGTGCCAGTGCCTCACGGGGAGGATTTAGAACAGATACGCAGTATTTT. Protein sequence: CASASRGGFRTDTQYF. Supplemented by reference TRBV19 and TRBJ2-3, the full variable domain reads DGGITQSPKYLFRKEGQNVTLSCEQNLNHDAMYWYRQDPGQGLRLIYYSQIVNDFQKGDIAEGYSVSREKKESFPLTVTSAQKNPTAFYLCASASRGGFRTDTQYFGPGTRLTVL.

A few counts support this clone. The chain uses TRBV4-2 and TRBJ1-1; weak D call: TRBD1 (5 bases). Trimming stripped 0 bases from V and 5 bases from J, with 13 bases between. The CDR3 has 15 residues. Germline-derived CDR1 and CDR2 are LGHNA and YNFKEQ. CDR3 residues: CASSQDLGGATEAFF. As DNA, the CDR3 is TGTGCCAGCAGCCAAGATCTGGGGGGAGCGACTGAAGCTTTCTTT.

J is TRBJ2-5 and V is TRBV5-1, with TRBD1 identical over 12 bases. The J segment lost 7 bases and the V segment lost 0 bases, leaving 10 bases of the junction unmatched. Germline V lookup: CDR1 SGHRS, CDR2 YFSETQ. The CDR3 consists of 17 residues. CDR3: CASSLAIGTGGAGTQYF. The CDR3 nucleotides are TGCGCCAGCAGCTTGGCAATCGGGACAGGGGGCGCAGGGACCCAGTACTTC.

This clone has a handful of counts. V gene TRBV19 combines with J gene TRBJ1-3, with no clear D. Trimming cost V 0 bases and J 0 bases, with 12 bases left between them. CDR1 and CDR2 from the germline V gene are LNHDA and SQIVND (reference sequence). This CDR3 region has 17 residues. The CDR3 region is CASSIEGAVISGNTIYF. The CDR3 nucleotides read TGTGCCAGTAGTATAGAGGGAGCAGTGATCTCTGGAAACACCATATATTTT. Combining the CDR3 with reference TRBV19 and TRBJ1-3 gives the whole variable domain DGGITQSPKYLFRKEGQNVTLSCEQNLNHDAMYWYRQDPGQGLRLIYYSQIVNDFQKGDIAEGYSVSREKKESFPLTVTSAQKNPTAFYLCASSIEGAVISGNTIYFGEGSWLTVV.

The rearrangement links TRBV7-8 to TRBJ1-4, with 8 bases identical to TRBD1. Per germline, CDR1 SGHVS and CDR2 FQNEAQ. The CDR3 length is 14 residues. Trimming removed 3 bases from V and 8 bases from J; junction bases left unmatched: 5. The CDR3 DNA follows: TGTGCCAGCAGCTTTGACAGGGGAAGGGAAAAACTGTTTTTT. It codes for CASSFDRGREKLFF.

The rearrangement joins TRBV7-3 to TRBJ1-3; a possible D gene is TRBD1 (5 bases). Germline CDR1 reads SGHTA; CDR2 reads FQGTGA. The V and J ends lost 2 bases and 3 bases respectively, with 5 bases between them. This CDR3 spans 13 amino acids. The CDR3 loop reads CASSLQGGNTIYF. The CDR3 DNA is TGTGCCAGCAGCTTACAGGGTGGAAACACCATATATTTT. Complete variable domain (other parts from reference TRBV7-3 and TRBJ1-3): GAGVSQTPSNKVTEKGKYVELRCDPISGHTALYWYRQSLGQGPEFLIYFQGTGAADDSGLPNDRFFAVRPEGSVSTLKIQRTERGDSAVYLCASSLQGGNTIYFGEGSWLTVV.

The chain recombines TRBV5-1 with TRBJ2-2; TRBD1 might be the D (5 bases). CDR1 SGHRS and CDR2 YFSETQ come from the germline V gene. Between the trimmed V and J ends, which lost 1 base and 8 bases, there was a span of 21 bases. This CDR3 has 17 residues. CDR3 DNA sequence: TGCGCCAGCAGCTTGCTGGGGCGGACCAGACCTCCGGGGGAGCTGTTTTTT. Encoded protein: CASSLLGRTRPPGELFF.

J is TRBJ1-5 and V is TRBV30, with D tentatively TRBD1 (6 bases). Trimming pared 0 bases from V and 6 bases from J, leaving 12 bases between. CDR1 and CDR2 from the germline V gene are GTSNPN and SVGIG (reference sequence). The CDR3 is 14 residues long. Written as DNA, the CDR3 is TGTGCCTGGAGTGTTGTCGGCAGGGGTCAGCCCCAGCATTTT. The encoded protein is CAWSVVGRGQPQHF.

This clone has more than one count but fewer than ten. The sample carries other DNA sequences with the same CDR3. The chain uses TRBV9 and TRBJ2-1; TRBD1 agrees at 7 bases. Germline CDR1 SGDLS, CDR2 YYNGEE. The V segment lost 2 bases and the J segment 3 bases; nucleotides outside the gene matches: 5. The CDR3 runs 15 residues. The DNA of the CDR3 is TGTGCCAGCAGCGTTGGGGCAGGGGGCTACAATGAGCAGTTCTTC. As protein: CASSVGAGGYNEQFF.

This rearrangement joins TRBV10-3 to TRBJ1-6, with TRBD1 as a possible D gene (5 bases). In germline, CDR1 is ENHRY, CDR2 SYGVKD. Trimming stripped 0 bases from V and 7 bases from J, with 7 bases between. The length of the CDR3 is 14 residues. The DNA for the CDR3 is TGTGCCATCAGTGAGTCGAAGGGGAATTCACCCCTCCACTTT. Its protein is CAISESKGNSPLHF.

CDR3: CASRRDSSLYGYTF. The CDR3 DNA sequence: TGCGCCAGCAGGAGGGACAGTAGTCTCTATGGCTACACCTTC. The V call is TRBV5-1, the J call TRBJ1-2; 7 bases line up with TRBD1. The CDR3 is 14 residues long. V shed 5 bases and J 4 bases; nucleotides not matched to a gene: 8. Per germline, CDR1 SGHRS and CDR2 YFSETQ.